The 17 T cell receptor beta chains presented below share a single source sample, sequenced in a study of vaccination effects on CD4 cells after COVID-19. CD4+ T cell isolation took place after about 11 days of culture. TCRdb's copy holds only in-frame clones and misses some; the assay was immunoSEQ multiplex PCR. The profile shows under 50,000 clones, 76% of them singletons. No antigen has been assigned to these receptors. The sample here was CD4+ T cells from PBMCs cultured without peptide, taken before COVID-19 vaccination. The receptors come from a human donor who had a prior SARS-CoV-2 infection.

V usage is TRBV19 and J usage is TRBJ2-1, with D possibly TRBD1 on 6 matching bases. Germline-derived CDR1 and CDR2 are LNHDA and SQIVND (reference sequence). Trimming cost V 8 bases and J 8 bases, with 19 bases left between them. This CDR3 contains 14 residues. CDR3 sequence (DNA): TGTGCCAGTGCACTAGGGGGAACAGTGGATGAGCAGTTCTTC. Translated: CASALGGTVDEQFF.

The CDR3 region has the DNA TGCGCCAGCAGCTTGGGAGAGGAGGGTTCCGAGACCCAGTACTTC. This gives the protein CASSLGEEGSETQYF. This rearrangement joins TRBV5-1 to TRBJ2-5; D perhaps matches TRBD2 (6 bases). Germline V CDR1 and CDR2: SGHRS, YFSETQ. V shed 0 bases and J shed 5 bases, with 14 bases lying between them. CDR3 length: 15 residues.

This clone was observed a handful of times. The rearrangement links TRBV6-1 to TRBJ1-2; TRBD1 might be the D (6 bases). V was clipped by 1 base and J by 13 bases, with 13 bases between them. The CDR3 is 12 amino acids. Per germline, CDR1 MNHNS and CDR2 SASEGT. The CDR3 loop is CASSEGDIRSTF. The CDR3 DNA reads TGTGCCAGCAGTGAAGGGGACATCAGAAGCACCTTC.

CDR3 nucleotides: TGTGCCAGCAGCCTAGGGCAAACAGGGAGCAATGAAAAACTGTTTTTT. Translation: CASSLGQTGSNEKLFF. The rearrangement uses TRBV7-2 and TRBJ1-4; tentative D call: TRBD1 (6 bases). Trimming left V 5 bases short and J 5 bases short, with 18 bases between. The CDR3 runs 16 residues. Germline CDR1 SGHTA, CDR2 FQGNSA.

The chain links TRBV19 to TRBJ2-1; 9 bases are a match to TRBD1. The junction had 10 bases not matched to a gene; V was cut back by 3 bases and J by 10 bases. CDR1 is LNHDA, CDR2 SQIVND, per germline (reference sequence). This CDR3 is 15 amino acids long. The DNA for the CDR3 is TGTGCCAGTAGTATTGGGGGACAGGGTACCGGAGAGCAGTTCTTC. Translated, it gives CASSIGGQGTGEQFF.

This chain uses TRBV7-9 with TRBJ1-2, with D possibly being TRBD1 (5 bases). Trimming removed 3 bases at V and 5 bases at J, with 16 bases between. Germline CDR1 and CDR2: SEHNR and FQNEAQ (reference sequence). The CDR3 covers 15 residues. CDR3 residues: CASSFSGAGIYGYTF. The CDR3 DNA follows: TGTGCCAGCAGCTTTTCTGGGGCAGGGATTTATGGCTACACCTTC.

The genes are TRBV9 and TRBJ2-2, with TRBD1 as a possible D gene (6 bases). Trimming removed 1 base at V and 1 base at J, with 11 bases between. The CDR3 sequence is 16 residues long. Germline values: CDR1 SGDLS, CDR2 YYNGEE. Written as DNA, the CDR3 is TGTGCCAGCAGCGTACCAGGACAGAAGAACACCGGGGAGCTGTTTTTT. Amino acid sequence: CASSVPGQKNTGELFF.

This chain connects TRBV3-1 (or the pseudogene TRBV3-2) to TRBJ1-6; weak D call: TRBD1 (5 bases). V was clipped by 0 bases and J by 10 bases, with 13 bases between them. Germline CDR1 and CDR2: LGHDT and YNNKEL (reference sequence). The CDR3 totals 15 residues. The CDR3 loop is CASSQDGGYGSPLHF. CDR3 DNA sequence: TGTGCCAGCAGCCAAGATGGGGGGTACGGGTCACCCCTCCACTTT.

This rearrangement joins TRBV10-1 to TRBJ2-2; 11 nucleotides line up with TRBD2. The V gene's germline CDR1 is WNHNN and CDR2 SYGVQD (reference sequence). The CDR3 runs 16 residues. The ends lost 10 bases at V and 5 bases at J; junction bases unmatched: 12. In DNA form, the CDR3 reads TGCGCCAACAAATCAAGACTAGCGGGGCGGACCGGGGAGCTGTTTTTT. Translating gives CANKSRLAGRTGELFF.

The rearrangement uses TRBV4-2 and TRBJ2-5, with 14 positions matching TRBD2. Germline V gives CDR1 LGHNA, CDR2 YNFKEQ. With V trimmed by 2 bases and J by 3 bases, 17 bases remained unmatched. This CDR3 region has 21 residues. CDR3 bases: TGTGCCAGCAGCCAACGACCGGGACTAGCGGGGGAGAAGCGAAAAGAAGAGACCCAGTACTTC. Encoded protein: CASSQRPGLAGEKRKEETQYF.

The chain links TRBV4-1 to TRBJ2-4; the match to TRBD2 covers 7 bases. The J segment lost 0 bases and the V segment lost 4 bases, leaving 6 bases of the junction unmatched. The CDR3 consists of 16 residues. CDR1 MGHRA and CDR2 YSYEKL come from the germline V gene. This chain's CDR3 is CASSPGTTRAKNIQYF. CDR3 coding DNA: TGCGCCAGCAGCCCGGGGACTACCCGAGCCAAAAACATTCAGTACTTC.

This chain connects TRBV4-1 to TRBJ1-1; D perhaps matches TRBD1 (5 bases). V was trimmed by 2 bases and J by 2 bases, leaving 15 bases between them. Germline lookup yields CDR1 MGHRA and CDR2 YSYEKL. The CDR3 covers 16 residues. As DNA, the CDR3 is TGCGCCAGCAGCCAATGGTGGGGGATTGGAAACACTGAAGCTTTCTTT. Its protein is CASSQWWGIGNTEAFF.

The chain uses TRBV29-1 and TRBJ2-5; D is unclear. V lost 4 bases and J 0 bases, leaving 6 bases between the germline ends. The CDR3 contains 12 residues. Looked up from germline, CDR1 is SQVTM and CDR2 is ANQGSEA. The CDR3: CSVGPDQETQYF. The DNA for the CDR3 is TGCAGCGTTGGGCCAGACCAAGAGACCCAGTACTTC.

This clone has a handful of counts. The chain carries TRBV13 and TRBJ2-1; 15 bases match TRBD2. The CDR3 sequence is 16 residues long. V was clipped by 0 bases and J by 7 bases; unmatched bases: 1. Germline V gene sequence: CDR1 PRHDT, CDR2 FYEKMQ (reference sequence). CDR3: CASSLGGTSGRNEQFF. The CDR3 nucleotides are TGTGCCAGCAGCTTAGGCGGGACTAGCGGGAGGAATGAGCAGTTCTTC.

The CDR3 DNA reads TGTGCCAGCTCTCCTCTAAGCGGGGGGACCGTCTACGAGCAGTACTTC. This encodes CASSPLSGGTVYEQYF. The chain combines TRBV18 with TRBJ2-7, with TRBD2 identical over 9 bases. The V and J ends lost 6 bases and 3 bases, in that order; junction bases with no gene match: 12. Germline CDR1 and CDR2: KGHSH and LQKENI. The CDR3 totals 16 residues.

This chain links TRBV5-1 with TRBJ1-4, with a weak D call TRBD1 (5 bases). Trimming removed 3 bases at V and 7 bases at J, with 19 bases between. CDR3 length: 16 residues. Germline V gene lookup returns CDR1 SGHRS and CDR2 YFSETQ. The chain's CDR3 is CASSSIGRSGGEKLFF. In nucleotides, the CDR3 is TGCGCCAGCAGCTCTATCGGACGGTCCGGGGGTGAAAAACTGTTTTTT.

This rearrangement joins TRBV7-3 to TRBJ2-1; either TRBD1 or TRBD2 may fit D (5 bases each). V was pared by 0 bases and J by 7 bases, with 10 bases between. Germline-derived CDR1 and CDR2 are SGHTA and FQGTGA. CDR3 length equals 14 residues. CDR3 loop: CASSLTPGANEQFF. The CDR3 region has the DNA TGTGCCAGCAGCTTAACCCCCGGGGCGAATGAGCAGTTCTTC.